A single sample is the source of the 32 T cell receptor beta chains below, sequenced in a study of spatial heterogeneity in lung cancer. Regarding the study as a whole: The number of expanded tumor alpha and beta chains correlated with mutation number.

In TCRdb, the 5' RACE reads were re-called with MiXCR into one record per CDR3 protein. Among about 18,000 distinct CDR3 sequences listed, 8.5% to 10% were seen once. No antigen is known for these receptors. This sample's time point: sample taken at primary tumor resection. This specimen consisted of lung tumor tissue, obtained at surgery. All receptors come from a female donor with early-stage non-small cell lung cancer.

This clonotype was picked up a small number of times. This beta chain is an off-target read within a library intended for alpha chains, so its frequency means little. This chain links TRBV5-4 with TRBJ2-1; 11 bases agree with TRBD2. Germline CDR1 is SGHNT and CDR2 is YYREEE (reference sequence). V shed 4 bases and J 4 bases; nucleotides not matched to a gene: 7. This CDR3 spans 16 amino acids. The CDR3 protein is CASSVTSGGFYNEQFF. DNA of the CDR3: TGTGCCAGCAGCGTTACTAGCGGGGGATTTTACAATGAGCAGTTCTTC.

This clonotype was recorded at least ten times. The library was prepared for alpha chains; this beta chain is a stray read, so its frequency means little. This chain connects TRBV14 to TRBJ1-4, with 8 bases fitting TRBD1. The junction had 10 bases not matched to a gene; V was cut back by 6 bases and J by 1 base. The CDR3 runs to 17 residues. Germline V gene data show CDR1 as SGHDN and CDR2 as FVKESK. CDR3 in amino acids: CASSRTGGRRTNEKLFF. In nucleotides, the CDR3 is TGTGCCAGCAGTCGTACAGGGGGGAGAAGAACTAATGAAAAACTGTTTTTT.

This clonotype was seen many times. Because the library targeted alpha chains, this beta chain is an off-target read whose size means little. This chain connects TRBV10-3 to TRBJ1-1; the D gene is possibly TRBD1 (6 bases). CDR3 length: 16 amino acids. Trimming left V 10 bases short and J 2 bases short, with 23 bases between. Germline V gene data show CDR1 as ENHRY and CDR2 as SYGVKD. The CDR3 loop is CATGWGPTQVNTEAFF. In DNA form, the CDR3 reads TGTGCCACCGGCTGGGGGCCGACACAAGTTAACACTGAAGCTTTCTTT.

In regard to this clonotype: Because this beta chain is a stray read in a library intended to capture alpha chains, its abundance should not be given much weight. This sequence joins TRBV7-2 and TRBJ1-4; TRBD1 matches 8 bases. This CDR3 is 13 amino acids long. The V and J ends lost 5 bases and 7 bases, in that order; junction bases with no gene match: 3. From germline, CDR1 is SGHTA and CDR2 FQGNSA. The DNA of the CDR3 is TGTGCCAGCAGCGCAGGGGGCGGTGAAAAACTGTTTTTT. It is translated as CASSAGGGEKLFF.

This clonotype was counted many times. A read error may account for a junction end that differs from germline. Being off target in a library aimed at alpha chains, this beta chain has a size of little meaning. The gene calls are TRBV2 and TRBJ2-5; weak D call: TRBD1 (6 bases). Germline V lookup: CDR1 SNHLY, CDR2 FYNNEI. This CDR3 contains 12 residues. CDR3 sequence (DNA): TGTGCCAGCAGCCCTTCCGTACAGGGACACCATTTC. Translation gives CASSPSVQGHHF.

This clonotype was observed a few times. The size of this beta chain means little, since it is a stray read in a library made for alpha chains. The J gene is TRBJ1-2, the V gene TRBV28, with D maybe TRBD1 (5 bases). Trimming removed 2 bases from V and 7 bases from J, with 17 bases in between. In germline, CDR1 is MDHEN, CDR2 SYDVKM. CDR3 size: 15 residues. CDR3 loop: CASSLIDVGRRGYTF. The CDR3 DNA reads TGTGCCAGCAGTTTAATTGATGTGGGGCGGCGTGGCTACACCTTC.

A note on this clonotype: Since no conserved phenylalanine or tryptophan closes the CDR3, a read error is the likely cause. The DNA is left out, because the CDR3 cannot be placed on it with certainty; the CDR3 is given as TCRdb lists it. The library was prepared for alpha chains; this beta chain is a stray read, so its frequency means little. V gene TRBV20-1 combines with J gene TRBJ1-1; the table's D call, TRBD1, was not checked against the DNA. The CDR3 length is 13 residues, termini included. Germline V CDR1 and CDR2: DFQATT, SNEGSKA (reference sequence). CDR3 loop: CSAVPPGQLVPLL.

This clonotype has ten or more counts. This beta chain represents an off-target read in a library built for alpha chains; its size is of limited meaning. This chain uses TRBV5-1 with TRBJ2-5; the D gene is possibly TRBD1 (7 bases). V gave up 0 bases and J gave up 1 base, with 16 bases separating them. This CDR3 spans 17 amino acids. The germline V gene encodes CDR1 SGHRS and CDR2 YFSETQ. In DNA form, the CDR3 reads TGCGCCAGCAGCTTGGGGCCCCAGGGGGGCACCCAAGAGACCCAGTACTTC. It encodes CASSLGPQGGTQETQYF. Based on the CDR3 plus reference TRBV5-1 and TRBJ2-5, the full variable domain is KAGVTQTPRYLIKTRGQQVTLSCSPISGHRSVSWYQQTPGQGLQFLFEYFSETQRNKGNFPGRFSGRQFSNSRSEMNVSTLELGDSALYLCASSLGPQGGTQETQYFGPGTRLLVL.

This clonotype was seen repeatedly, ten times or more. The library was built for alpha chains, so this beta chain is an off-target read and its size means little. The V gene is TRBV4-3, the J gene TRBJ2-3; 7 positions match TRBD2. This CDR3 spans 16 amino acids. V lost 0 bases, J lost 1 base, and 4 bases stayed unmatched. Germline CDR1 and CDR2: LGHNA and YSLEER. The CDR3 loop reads CASSQDLGGGTDTQYF. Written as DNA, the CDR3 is TGCGCCAGCAGCCAAGATCTGGGGGGGGGCACAGATACGCAGTATTTT.

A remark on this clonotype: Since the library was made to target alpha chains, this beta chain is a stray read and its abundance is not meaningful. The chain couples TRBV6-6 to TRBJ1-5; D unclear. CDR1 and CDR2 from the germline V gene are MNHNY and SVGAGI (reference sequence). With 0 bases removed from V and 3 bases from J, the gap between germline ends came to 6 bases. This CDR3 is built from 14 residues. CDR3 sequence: CASSYSGPNQPQHF. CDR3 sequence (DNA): TGTGCCAGCAGTTACTCGGGTCCCAATCAGCCCCAGCATTTT.

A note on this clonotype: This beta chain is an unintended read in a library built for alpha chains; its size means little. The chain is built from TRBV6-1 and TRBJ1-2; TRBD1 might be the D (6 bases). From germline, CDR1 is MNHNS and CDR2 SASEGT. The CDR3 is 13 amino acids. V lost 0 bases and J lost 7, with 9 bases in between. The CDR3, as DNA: TGTGCCAGCAGTGAAGCGTCAGGGGTTGGCTACACCTTC. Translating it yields CASSEASGVGYTF.

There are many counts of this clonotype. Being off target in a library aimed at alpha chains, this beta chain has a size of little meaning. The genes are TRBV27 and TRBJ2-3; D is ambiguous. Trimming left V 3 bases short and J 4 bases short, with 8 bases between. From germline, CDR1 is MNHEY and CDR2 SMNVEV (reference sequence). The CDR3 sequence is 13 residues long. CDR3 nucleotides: TGTGCCAGCAGTTTTAAGTTCGCAGATACGCAGTATTTT. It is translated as CASSFKFADTQYF.

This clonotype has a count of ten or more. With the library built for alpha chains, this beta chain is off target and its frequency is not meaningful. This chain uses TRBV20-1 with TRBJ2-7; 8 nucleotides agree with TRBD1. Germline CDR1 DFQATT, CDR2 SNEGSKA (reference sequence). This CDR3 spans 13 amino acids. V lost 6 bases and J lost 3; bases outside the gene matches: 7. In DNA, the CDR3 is TGCAGTGCCCCTGGACAGGGTGGCTACGAGCAGTACTTC. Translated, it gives CSAPGQGGYEQYF.

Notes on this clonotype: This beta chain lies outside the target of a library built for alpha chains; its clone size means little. In DNA form, the CDR3 reads TGTGCCAGCGTACATGGAAGGGAATCCTACGAGCAGTACTTC. Translating gives CASVHGRESYEQYF. This rearrangement joins TRBV7-8 to TRBJ2-7, with D hard to call. The germline V gene has CDR1 SGHVS and CDR2 FQNEAQ. The CDR3 sequence is 14 residues long. The V end lost 8 bases, the J end lost 1 base, and 15 bases lay between the germline ends.

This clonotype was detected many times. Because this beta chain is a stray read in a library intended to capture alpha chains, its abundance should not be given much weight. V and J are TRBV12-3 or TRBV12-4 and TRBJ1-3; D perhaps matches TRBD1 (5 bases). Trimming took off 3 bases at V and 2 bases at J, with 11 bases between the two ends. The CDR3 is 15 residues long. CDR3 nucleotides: TGTGCCAGCAGTTTGGGACGAGGGACTGGAAACACCATATATTTT. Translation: CASSLGRGTGNTIYF.

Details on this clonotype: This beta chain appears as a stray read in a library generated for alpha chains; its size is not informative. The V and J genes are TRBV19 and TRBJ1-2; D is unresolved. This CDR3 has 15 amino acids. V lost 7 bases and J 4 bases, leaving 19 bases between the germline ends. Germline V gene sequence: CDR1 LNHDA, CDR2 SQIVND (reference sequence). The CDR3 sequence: CASTEGRQQPYGYTF. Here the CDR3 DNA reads TGTGCCAGTACCGAAGGACGGCAGCAACCCTATGGCTACACCTTC.

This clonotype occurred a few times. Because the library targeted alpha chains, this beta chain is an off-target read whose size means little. The CDR3, as DNA: TGTGCCATCAGTGAGAGATATGAGTATACGCAGTATTTT. Translation gives CAISERYEYTQYF. The chain has TRBV10-3 and TRBJ2-3; D ambiguous. With 2 bases removed from V and 7 bases from J, the gap between germline ends came to 10 bases. Germline CDR1 and CDR2: ENHRY and SYGVKD. This CDR3 is built from 13 residues.

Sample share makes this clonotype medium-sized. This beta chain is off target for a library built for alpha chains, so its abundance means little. Written as DNA, the CDR3 is TGTGCCAGCAGTTTAAGGGGCACCGGGGAGCTGTTTTTT. Amino acid sequence: CASSLRGTGELFF. The gene calls are TRBV28 and TRBJ2-2, with D tentatively TRBD1 (5 bases). The CDR3 has 13 amino acids. In germline, CDR1 is MDHEN, CDR2 SYDVKM. Deletions cut 2 bases from V and 4 bases from J, with 5 bases between.

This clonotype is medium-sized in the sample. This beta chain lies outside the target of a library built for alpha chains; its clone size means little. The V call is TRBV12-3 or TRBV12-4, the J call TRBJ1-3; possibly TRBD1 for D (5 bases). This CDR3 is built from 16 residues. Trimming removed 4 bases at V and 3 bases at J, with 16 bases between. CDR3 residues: CASSSSGAPGGNTIYF. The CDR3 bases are TGTGCCAGCAGTTCTTCCGGGGCGCCGGGTGGAAACACCATATATTTT.

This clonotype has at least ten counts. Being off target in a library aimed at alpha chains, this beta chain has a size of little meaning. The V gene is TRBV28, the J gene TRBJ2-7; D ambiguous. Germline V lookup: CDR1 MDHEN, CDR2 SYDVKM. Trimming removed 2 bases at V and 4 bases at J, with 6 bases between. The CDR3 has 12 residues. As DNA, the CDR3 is TGTGCCAGCAGTTTAGTAAGATACGAGCAGTACTTC. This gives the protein CASSLVRYEQYF.

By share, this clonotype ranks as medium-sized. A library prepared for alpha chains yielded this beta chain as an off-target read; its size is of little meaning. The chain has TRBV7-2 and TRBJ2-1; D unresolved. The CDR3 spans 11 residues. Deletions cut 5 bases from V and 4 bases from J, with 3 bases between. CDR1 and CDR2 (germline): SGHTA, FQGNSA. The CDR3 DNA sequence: TGTGCCAGCAGCCCATACAATGAGCAGTTCTTC. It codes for CASSPYNEQFF. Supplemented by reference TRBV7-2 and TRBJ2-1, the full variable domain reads GAGVSQSPSNKVTEKGKDVELRCDPISGHTALYWYRQSLGQGLEFLIYFQGNSAPDKSGLPSDRFSAERTGGSVSTLTIQRTQQEDSAVYLCASSPYNEQFFGPGTRLTVL.

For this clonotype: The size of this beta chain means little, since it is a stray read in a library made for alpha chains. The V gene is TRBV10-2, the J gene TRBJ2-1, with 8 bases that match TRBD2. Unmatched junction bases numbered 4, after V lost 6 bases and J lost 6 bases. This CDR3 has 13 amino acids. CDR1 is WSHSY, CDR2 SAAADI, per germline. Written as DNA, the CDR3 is TGCGCCAGCAGGGGACTAGGGCCCAATGAGCAGTTCTTC. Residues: CASRGLGPNEQFF.

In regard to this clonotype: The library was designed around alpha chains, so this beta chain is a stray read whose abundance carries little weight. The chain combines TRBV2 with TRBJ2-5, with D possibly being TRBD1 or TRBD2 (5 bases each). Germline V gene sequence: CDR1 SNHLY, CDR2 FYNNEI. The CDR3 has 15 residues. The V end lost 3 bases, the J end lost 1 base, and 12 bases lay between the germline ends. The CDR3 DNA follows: TGTGCCAGCAGTGAGAGGACGGGGCCCCAAGAGACCCAGTACTTC. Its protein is CASSERTGPQETQYF.

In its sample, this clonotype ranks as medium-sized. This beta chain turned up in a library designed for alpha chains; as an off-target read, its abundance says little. DNA of the CDR3: TGCAGTGCTAGAGATCTCAGGGGTTCTTGGGGTGAAGCTTTCTTT. Translation: CSARDLRGSWGEAFF. The chain is built from TRBV20-1 and TRBJ1-1; a weak D match, TRBD1 (6 bases). Germline V gives CDR1 DFQATT, CDR2 SNEGSKA (reference sequence). V was trimmed by 0 bases and J by 7 bases, leaving 18 bases between them. This CDR3 comprises 15 residues.

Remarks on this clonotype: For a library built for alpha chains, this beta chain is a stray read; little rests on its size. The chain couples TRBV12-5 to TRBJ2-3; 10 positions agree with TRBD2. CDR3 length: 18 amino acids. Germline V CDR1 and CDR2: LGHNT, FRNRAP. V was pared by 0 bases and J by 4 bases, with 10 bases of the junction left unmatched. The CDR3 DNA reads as TGTGCTAGTGGTTTGGTCCTCCTAGCGGGGGCCCACGCAGATACGCAGTATTTT. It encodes CASGLVLLAGAHADTQYF.

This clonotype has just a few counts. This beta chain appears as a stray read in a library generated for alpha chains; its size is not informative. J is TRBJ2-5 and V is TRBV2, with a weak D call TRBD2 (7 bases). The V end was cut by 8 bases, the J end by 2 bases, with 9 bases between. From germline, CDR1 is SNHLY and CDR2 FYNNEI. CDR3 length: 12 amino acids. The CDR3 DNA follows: TGTGCCAGCGGGGGGGCGCAAGAGACCCAGTACTTC. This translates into CASGGAQETQYF.

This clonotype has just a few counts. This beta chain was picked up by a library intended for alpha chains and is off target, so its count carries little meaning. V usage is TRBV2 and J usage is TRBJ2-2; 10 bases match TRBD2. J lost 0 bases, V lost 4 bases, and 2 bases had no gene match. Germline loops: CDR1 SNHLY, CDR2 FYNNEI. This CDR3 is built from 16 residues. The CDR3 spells CASSAGLAANTGELFF. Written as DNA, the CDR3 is TGTGCCAGCAGTGCCGGACTAGCGGCGAACACCGGGGAGCTGTTTTTT.

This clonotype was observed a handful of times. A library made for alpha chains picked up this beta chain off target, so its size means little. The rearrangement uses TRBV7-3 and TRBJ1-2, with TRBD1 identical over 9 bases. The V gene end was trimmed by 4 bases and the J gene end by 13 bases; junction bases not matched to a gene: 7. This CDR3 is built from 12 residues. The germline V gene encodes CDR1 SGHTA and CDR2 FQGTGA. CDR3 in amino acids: CASSSSTGGITF. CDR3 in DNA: TGTGCCAGCAGCTCCTCGACAGGGGGAATCACCTTC. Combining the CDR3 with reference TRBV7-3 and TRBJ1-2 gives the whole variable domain GAGVSQTPSNKVTEKGKYVELRCDPISGHTALYWYRQSLGQGPEFLIYFQGTGAADDSGLPNDRFFAVRPEGSVSTLKIQRTERGDSAVYLCASSSSTGGITFGSGTRLTVV.

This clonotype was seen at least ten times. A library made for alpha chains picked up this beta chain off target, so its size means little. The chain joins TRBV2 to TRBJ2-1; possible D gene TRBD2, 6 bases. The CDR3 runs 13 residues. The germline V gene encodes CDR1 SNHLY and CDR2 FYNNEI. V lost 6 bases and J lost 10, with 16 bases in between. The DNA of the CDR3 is TGTGCCAGCAGGGCCGGGGGAGCCCCCGAGCAGTTCTTC. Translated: CASRAGGAPEQFF.

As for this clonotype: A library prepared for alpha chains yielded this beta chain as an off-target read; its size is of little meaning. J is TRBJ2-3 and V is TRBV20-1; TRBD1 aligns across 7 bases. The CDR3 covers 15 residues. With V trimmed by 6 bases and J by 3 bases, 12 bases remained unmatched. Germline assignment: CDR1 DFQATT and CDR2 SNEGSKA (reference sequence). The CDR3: CSAREGGARTDTQYF. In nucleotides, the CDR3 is TGCAGTGCCCGCGAAGGGGGCGCAAGGACAGATACGCAGTATTTT.

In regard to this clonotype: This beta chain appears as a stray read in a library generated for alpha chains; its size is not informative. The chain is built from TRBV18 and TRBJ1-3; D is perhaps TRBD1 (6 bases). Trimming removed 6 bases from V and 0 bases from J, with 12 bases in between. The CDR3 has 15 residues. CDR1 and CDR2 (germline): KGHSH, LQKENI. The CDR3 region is CASSTTGNSGNTIYF. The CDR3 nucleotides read TGTGCCAGCTCCACAACAGGGAACTCTGGAAACACCATATATTTT.

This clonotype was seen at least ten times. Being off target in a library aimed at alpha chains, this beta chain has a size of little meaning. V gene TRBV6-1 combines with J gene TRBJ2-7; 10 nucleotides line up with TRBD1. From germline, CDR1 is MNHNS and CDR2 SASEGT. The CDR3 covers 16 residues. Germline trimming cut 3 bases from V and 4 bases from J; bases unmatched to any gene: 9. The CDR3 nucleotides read TGTGCCAGCAGTGACATAAGGGGACAGGGGAGGTACGAGCAGTACTTC. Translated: CASSDIRGQGRYEQYF.